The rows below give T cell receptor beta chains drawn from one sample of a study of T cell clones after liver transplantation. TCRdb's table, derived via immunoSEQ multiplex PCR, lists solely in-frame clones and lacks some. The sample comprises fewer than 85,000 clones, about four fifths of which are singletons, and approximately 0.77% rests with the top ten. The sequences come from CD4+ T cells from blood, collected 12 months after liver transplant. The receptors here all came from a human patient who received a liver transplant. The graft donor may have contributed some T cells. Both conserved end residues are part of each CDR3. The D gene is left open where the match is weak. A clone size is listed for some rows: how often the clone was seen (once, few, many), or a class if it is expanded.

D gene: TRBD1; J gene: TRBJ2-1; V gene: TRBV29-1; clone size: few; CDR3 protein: CSVPGQGGNEQFF; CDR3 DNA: TGCAGCGTACCGGGACAGGGGGGCAATGAGCAGTTCTTC
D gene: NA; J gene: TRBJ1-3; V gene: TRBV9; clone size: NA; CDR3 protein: CASSFLGGGSGNTIYF; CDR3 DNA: TGTGCCAGCAGCTTCCTCGGGGGAGGTTCTGGAAACACCATATATTTT
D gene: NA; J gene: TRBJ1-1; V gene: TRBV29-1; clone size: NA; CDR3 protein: CSVDVQGLNTEAFF; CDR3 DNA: TGCAGCGTTGATGTCCAGGGCCTGAACACTGAAGCTTTCTTT
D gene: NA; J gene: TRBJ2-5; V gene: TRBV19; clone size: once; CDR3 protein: CASSSSGVQETQYF; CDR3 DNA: TGTGCCAGTAGTTCCAGTGGGGTCCAAGAGACCCAGTACTTC
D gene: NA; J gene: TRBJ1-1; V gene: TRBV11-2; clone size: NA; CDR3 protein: CASSVTGAIAFF; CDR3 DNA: TGTGCCAGCAGCGTGACAGGCGCGATAGCTTTCTTT
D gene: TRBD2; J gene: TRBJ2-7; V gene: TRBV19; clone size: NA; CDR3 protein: CASSIEPGTRDYEQYF; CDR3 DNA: TGTGCCAGTAGTATAGAACCCGGGACTAGAGACTACGAGCAGTACTTC
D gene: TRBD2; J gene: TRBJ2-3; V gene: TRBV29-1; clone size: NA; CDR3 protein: CSVDGGRSGTDTQYF; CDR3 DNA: TGCAGCGTTGACGGCGGGAGAAGCGGGACAGATACGCAGTATTTT
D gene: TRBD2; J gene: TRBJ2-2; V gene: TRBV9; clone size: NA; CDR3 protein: CASSVVALAGGSTGELFF; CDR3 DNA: TGTGCCAGCAGCGTAGTCGCCCTAGCGGGAGGTTCGACCGGGGAGCTGTTTTTT
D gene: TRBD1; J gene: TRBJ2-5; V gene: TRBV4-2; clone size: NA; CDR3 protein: CASSQDLVRGETQYF; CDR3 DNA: TGTGCCAGCAGCCAAGATCTGGTCAGGGGGGAGACCCAGTACTTC
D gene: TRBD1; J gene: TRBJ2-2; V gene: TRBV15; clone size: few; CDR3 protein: CATSSGQVNTGELFF; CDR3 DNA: TGTGCCACCAGCAGTGGACAGGTGAACACCGGGGAGCTGTTTTTT
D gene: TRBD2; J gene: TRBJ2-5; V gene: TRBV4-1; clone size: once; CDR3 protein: CASSQDFELAGRETQYF; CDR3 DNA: TGCGCCAGCAGCCAAGATTTCGAACTAGCGGGCCGGGAGACCCAGTACTTC
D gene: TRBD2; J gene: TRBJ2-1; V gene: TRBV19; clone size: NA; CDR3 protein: CASKGGTTNEQFF; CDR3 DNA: TGTGCCAGTAAGGGCGGGACTACCAATGAGCAGTTCTTC
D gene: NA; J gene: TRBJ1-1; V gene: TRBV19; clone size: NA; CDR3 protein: CASSTGTRNTEAFF; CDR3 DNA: TGTGCCAGTAGTACCGGGACACGGAACACTGAAGCTTTCTTT
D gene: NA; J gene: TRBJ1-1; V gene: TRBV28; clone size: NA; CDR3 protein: CASSEPVWGTEAFF; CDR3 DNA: TGTGCCAGCAGTGAGCCGGTTTGGGGCACTGAAGCTTTCTTT
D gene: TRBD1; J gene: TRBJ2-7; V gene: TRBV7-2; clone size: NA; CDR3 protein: CASSLGQGASGEQYF; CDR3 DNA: TGTGCCAGCAGCTTGGGACAGGGGGCTTCGGGCGAGCAGTACTTC
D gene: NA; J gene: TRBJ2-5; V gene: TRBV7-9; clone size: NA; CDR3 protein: CASSFRGAETQYF; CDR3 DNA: TGTGCCAGCAGCTTCCGCGGCGCGGAGACCCAGTACTTC
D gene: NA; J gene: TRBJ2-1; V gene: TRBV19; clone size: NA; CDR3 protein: CASSIDPTRYYEQFF; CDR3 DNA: TGTGCCAGTAGTATAGACCCGACTAGATACTACGAGCAGTTCTTC
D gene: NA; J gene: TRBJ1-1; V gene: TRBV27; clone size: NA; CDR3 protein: CASSLQGTEAFF; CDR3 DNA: TGTGCCAGCAGTCTTCAGGGGACTGAAGCTTTCTTT
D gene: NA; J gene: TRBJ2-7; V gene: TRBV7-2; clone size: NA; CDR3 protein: CASSLGGISYEQYF; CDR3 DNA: TGTGCCAGCAGCTTAGGCGGGATCTCCTACGAGCAGTACTTC
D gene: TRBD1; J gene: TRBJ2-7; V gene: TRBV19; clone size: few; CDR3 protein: CASSVSGTGNYEQYF; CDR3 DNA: TGTGCCAGTAGTGTCTCCGGGACAGGGAACTACGAGCAGTACTTC
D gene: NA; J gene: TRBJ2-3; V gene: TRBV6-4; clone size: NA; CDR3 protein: CASSVSTGVGGDTQYF; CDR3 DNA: TGTGCCAGCAGTGTTTCGACGGGAGTTGGCGGAGATACGCAGTATTTT
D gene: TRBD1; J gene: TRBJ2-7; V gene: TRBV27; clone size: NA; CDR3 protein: CASSLDRGYTYEQYF; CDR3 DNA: TGTGCCAGCAGTTTAGACAGGGGGTATACCTACGAGCAGTACTTC
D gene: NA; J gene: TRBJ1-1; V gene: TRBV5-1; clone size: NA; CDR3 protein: CASSLGTFGTEAFF; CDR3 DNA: TGCGCCAGCAGCTTGGGGACCTTCGGGACTGAAGCTTTCTTT
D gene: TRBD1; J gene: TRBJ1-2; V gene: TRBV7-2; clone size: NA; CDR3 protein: CASSVDRGESYGYTF; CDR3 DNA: TGTGCCAGCAGCGTGGACAGGGGTGAAAGCTATGGCTACACCTTC
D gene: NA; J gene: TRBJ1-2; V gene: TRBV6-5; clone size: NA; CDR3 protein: CASTQPPARGYTF; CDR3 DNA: TGTGCCAGCACCCAGCCTCCGGCTAGAGGCTACACCTTC
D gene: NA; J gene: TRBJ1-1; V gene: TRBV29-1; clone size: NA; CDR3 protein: CSAPPAFF; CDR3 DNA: TGCAGCGCCCCCCCAGCTTTCTTT
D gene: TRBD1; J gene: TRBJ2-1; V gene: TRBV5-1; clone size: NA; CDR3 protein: CASSFRQGRNEQFF; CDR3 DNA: TGCGCCAGCAGCTTTCGACAGGGGAGGAATGAGCAGTTCTTC
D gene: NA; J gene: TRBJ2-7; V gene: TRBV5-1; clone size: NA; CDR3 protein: CASSLEPQTYEQYF; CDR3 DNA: TGCGCCAGCAGCTTGGAGCCACAAACCTACGAGCAGTACTTC
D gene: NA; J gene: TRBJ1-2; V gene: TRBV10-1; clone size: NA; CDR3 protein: CASSAGVSYGYTF; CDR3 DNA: TGCGCCAGCAGCGCGGGGGTCTCCTATGGCTACACCTTC
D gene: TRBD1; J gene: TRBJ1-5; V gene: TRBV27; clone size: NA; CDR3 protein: CASSYRGSNQPQHF; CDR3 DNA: TGTGCCAGCAGCTACAGGGGAAGCAATCAGCCCCAGCATTTT
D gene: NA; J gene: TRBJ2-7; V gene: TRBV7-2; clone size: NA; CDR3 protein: CASSWERRRASSYEQYF; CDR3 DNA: TGTGCCAGCAGCTGGGAAAGACGGAGAGCCAGCTCCTACGAGCAGTACTTC
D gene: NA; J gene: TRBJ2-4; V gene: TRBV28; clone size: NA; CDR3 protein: CASRGLFKNIQYF; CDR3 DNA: TGTGCCAGCAGAGGACTTTTCAAAAACATTCAGTACTTC
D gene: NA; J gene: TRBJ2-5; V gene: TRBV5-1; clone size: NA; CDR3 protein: CASSLDWTRKETQYF; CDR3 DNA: TGCGCCAGCAGCTTGGATTGGACCCGAAAAGAGACCCAGTACTTC
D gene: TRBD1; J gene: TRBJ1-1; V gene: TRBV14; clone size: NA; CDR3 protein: CASSQDSGTVNTEAFF; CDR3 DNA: TGTGCCAGCAGCCAAGATAGTGGGACAGTGAACACTGAAGCTTTCTTT
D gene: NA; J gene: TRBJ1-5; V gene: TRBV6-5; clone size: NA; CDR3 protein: CASSYGRTNQPQHF; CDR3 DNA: TGTGCCAGCAGTTACGGGCGGACCAATCAGCCCCAGCATTTT
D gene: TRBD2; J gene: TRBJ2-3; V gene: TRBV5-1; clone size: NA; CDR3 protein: CASRGGVTDTQYF; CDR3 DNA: TGCGCCAGCAGGGGAGGGGTCACAGATACGCAGTATTTT
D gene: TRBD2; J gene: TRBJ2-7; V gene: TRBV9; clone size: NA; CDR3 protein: CASSGDSGRAGSWEQYF; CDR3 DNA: TGTGCCAGCAGCGGGGATAGCGGGAGGGCCGGATCGTGGGAGCAGTACTTC
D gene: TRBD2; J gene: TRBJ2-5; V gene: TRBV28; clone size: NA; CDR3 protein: CAGRTSGQETQYF; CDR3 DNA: TGTGCCGGCCGGACTAGCGGACAAGAGACCCAGTACTTC
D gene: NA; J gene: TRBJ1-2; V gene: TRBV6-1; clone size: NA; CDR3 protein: CASSTSTLTDYGYTF; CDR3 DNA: TGTGCCAGCAGTACCTCTACTCTCACAGACTATGGCTACACCTTC
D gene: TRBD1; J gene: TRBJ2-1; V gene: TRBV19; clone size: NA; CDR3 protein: CASTRTGVLSYNEQFF; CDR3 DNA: TGTGCCAGCACCCGGACAGGGGTCCTCTCCTACAATGAGCAGTTCTTC
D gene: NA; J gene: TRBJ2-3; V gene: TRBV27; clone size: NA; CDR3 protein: CASKPGQSTDTQYF; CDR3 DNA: TGTGCCAGCAAACCGGGACAAAGCACAGATACGCAGTATTTT
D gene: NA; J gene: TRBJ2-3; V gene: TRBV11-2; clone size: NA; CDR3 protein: CASSLAGVFSDTQYF; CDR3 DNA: TGTGCCAGCAGCTTAGCGGGAGTGTTCTCAGATACGCAGTATTTT
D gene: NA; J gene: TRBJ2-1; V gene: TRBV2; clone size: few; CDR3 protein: CASKYSGSSYNEQFF; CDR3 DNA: TGTGCCAGCAAATACTCAGGGAGCTCCTACAATGAGCAGTTCTTC
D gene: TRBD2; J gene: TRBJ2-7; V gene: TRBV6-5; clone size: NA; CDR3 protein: CASIESGRVNEQYF; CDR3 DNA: TGTGCCAGCATCGAGAGCGGGAGGGTGAACGAGCAGTACTTC
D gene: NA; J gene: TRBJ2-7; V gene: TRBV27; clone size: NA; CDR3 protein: CASSLSPVSYEQYF; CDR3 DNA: TGTGCCAGCAGTTTATCCCCCGTGAGTTACGAGCAGTACTTC
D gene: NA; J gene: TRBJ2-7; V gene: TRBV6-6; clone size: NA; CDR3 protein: CASSSHDRSYEQYF; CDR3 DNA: TGTGCCAGCAGTTCCCACGACCGGTCCTACGAGCAGTACTTC
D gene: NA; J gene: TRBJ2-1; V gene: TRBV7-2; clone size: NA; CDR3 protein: CASSLNSVEYNEQFF; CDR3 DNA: TGTGCCAGCAGCCTGAATAGCGTCGAATACAATGAGCAGTTCTTC
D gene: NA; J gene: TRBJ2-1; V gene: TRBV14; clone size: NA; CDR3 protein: CASSQDNGDEQFF; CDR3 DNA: TGTGCCAGCAGCCAAGATAACGGAGATGAGCAGTTCTTC
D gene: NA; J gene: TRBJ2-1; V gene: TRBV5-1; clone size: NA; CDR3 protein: CASSRGTSLGNEQFF; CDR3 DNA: TGCGCCAGCAGCCGCGGGACTTCCCTTGGCAATGAGCAGTTCTTC
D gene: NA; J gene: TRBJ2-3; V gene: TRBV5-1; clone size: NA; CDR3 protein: CASSSNPPGLADTQYF; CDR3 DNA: TGCGCCAGCAGTTCGAATCCTCCCGGTTTGGCAGATACGCAGTATTTT
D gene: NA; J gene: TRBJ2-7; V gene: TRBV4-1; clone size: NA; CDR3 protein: CASSQVFTGPLYEQYF; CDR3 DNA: TGCGCCAGCAGCCAAGTATTCACGGGGCCTCTCTACGAGCAGTACTTC
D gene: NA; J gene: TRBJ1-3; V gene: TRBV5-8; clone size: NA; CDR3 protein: CASSLELSRGNTIYF; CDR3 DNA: TGTGCCAGCAGCTTGGAGCTTAGCCGTGGAAACACCATATATTTT